Listed here is a single T cell receptor beta chain. Which antigen it targets is not known. No clone much larger than this one lies a single base away; base qualities are absent. The library was produced with the immunoSEQ multiplex PCR assay. As stored in TCRdb, this immuneACCESS dataset retains in-frame rearrangements with V and J assigned. A fraction of the clones does not appear; measured against another copy, unresolved V genes explain less than half of the discrepancy, and the remainder lacks a known reason. Across this sample there are more than 65,000 clones, with approximately 96% seen only once. The leading ten clones occupy under 0.3% of the sample. Reading from cysteine to phenylalanine, the CDR3 counts 14 amino acids. Only the CDR3 DNA stays, 42 bases, in frame from base 1. CDR1 and CDR2, looked up from the germline V gene, are MGHRA and YSYEKL. V lost 7 bases and J lost 7 bases, and the count of bases not matched to a germline gene is 9.

The data stem from a study of technical replicates of blood from a handful of donors (dated by TCRdb to the late 2010s). Sequencing was performed on T cells isolated from PBMCs. The TCR originated in a human donor in good health. The chain links TRBV4-1 with TRBJ2-1; TRBD2 lines up with 8 middle nucleotides. The DNA sequence is as follows: TGCGCCAGCAATCAAGCGGGAGCCTTAAATGAGCAGTTCTTC. This is translated as CASNQAGALNEQFF.